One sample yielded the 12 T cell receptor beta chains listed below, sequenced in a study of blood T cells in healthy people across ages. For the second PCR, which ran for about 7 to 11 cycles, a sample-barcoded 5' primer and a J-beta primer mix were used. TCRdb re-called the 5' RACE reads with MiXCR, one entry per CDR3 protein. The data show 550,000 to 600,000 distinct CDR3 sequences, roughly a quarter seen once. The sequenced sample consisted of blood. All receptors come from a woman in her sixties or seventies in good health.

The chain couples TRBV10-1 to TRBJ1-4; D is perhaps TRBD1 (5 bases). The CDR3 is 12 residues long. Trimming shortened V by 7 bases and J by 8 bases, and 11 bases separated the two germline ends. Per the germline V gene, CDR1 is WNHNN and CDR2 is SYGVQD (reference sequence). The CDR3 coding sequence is TGCGCCAGCACTGGGACGCCGGAAAAACTGTTTTTT. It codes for CASTGTPEKLFF.

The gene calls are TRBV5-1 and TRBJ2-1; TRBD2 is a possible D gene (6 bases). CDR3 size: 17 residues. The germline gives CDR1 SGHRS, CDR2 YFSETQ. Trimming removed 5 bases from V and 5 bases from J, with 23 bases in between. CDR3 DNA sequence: TGCGCCAGCAGGCGGACATTCCGGGAGCGTTTCGACAATGAGCAGTTCTTC. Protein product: CASRRTFRERFDNEQFF.

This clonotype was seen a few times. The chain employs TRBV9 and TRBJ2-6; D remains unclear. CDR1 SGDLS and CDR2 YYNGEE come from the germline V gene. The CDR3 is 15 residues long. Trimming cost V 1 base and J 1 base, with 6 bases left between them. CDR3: CASSVPGSGANVLTF. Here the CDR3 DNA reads TGTGCCAGCAGCGTACCCGGGTCTGGGGCCAACGTCCTGACTTTC.

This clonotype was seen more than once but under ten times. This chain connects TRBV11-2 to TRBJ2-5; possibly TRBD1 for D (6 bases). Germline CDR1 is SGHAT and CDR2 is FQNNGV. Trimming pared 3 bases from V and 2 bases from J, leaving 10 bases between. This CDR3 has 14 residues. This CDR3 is CASSFGQNQETQYF. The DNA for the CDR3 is TGTGCCAGCAGCTTCGGACAGAATCAAGAGACCCAGTACTTC.

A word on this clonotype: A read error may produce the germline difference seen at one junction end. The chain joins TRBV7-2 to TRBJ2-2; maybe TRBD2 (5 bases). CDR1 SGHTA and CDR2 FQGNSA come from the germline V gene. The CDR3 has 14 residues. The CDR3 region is CPSSLGLDTGELFF. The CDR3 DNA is TGTCCCAGCAGCTTAGGACTTGACACCGGGGAGCTGTTTTTT.

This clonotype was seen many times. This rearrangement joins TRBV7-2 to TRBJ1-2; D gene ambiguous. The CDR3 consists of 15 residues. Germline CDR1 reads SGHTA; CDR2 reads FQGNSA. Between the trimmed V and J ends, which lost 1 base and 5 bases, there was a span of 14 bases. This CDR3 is CASSLGENPGYGYTF. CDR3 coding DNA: TGTGCCAGCAGCTTAGGTGAAAACCCGGGGTATGGCTACACCTTC.

CDR3 nucleotides: TGTGCCAGCAGCTTAAGCGGGGGGCTGTCCAATGAGCAGTTCTTC. As protein: CASSLSGGLSNEQFF. The chain couples TRBV7-9 to TRBJ2-1; 9 nucleotides align to TRBD2. The CDR3 has 15 residues. V shed 2 bases, J shed 6 bases, and the junction held 5 bases outside the gene matches. CDR1 is SEHNR and CDR2 is FQNEAQ in the germline V gene (reference sequence).

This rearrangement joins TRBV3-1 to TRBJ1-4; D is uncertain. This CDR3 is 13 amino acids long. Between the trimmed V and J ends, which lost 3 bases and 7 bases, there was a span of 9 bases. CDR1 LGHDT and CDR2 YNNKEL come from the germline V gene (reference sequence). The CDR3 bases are TGTGCCAGCAGCCACCTGGACGGTGAAAAACTGTTTTTT. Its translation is CASSHLDGEKLFF.

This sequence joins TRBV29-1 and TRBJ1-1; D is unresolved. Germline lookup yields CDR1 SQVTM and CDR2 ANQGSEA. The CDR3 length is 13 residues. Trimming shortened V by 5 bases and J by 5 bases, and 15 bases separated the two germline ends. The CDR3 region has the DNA TGCAGCGTTTTTAGCCCTCAGGAGACTGAAGCTTTCTTT. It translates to CSVFSPQETEAFF.

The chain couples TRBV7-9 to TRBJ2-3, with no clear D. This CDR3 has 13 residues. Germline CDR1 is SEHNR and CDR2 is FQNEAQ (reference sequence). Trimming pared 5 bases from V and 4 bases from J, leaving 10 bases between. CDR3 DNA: TGTGCCAGCAGCCTCGATTATTCAGATACGCAGTATTTT. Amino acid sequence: CASSLDYSDTQYF.

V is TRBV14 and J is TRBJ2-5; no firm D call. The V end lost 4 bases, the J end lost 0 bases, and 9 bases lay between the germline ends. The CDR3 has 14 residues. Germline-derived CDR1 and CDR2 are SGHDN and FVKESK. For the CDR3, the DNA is TGTGCCAGCAGCCTCCGCGGACACCAAGAGACCCAGTACTTC. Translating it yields CASSLRGHQETQYF.

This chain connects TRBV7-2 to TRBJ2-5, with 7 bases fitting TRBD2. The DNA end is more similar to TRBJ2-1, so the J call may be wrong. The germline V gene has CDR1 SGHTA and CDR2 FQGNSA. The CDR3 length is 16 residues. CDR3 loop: CASSLRTSGVGNEQFF. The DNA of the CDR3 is TGTGCCAGCAGCCTGCGGACCAGCGGGGTAGGCAATGAGCAGTTCTTC.